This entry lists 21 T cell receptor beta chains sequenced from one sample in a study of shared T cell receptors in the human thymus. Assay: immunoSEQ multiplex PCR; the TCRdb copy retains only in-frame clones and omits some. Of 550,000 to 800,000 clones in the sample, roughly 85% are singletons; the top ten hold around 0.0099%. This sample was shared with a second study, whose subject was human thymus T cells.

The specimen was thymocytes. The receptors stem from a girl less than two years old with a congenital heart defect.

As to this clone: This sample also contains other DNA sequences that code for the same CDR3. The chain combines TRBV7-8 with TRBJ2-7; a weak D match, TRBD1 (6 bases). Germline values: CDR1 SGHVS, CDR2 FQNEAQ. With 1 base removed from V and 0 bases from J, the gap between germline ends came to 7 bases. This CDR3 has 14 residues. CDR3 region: CASSLDRASYEQYF. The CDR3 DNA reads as TGTGCCAGCAGCTTAGACAGGGCCTCCTACGAGCAGTACTTC.

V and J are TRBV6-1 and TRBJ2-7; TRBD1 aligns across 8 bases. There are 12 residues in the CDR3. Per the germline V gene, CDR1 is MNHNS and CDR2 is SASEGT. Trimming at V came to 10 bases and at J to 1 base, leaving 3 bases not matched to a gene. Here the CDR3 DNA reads TGTGCCACCCGGACAGGGTCCTACGAGCAGTACTTC. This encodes CATRTGSYEQYF.

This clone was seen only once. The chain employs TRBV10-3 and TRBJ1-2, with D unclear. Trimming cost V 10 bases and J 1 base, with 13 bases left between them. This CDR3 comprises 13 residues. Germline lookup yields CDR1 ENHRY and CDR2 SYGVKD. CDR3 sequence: CATTQFGNYGYTF. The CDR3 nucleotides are TGTGCCACCACACAGTTCGGTAACTATGGCTACACCTTC.

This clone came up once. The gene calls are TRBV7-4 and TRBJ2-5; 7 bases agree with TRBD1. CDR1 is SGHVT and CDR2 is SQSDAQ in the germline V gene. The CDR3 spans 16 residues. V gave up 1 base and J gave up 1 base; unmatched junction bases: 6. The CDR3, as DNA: TGTGCCAGCAGCTTAGTTGGGCAGGGGGTCCAAGAGACCCAGTACTTC. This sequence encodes CASSLVGQGVQETQYF.

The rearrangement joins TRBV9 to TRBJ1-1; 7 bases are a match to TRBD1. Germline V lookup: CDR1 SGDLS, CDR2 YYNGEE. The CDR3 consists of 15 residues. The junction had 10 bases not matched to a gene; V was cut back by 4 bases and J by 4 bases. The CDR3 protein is CASSSSDREATEAFF. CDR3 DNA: TGTGCCAGCAGCTCCTCAGACAGGGAAGCCACTGAAGCTTTCTTT.

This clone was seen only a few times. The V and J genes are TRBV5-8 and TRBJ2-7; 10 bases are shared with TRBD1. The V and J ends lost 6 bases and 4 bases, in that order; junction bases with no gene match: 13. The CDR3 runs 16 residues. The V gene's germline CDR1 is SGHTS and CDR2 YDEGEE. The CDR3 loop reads CASNPPGRDRGYEQYF. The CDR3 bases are TGTGCCAGCAACCCCCCTGGGAGGGACAGGGGTTACGAGCAGTACTTC.

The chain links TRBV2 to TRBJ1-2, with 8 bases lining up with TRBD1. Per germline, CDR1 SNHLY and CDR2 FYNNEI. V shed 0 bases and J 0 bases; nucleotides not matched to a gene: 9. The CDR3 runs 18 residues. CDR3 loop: CASSEAGDRTGPNYGYTF. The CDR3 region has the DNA TGTGCCAGCAGTGAAGCGGGGGACAGGACGGGTCCTAACTATGGCTACACCTTC.

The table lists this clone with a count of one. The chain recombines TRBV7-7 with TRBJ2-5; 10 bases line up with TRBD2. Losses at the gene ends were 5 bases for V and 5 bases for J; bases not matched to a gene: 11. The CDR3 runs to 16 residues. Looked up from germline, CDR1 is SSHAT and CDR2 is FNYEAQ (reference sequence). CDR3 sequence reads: CASSHSRAGGPETQYF. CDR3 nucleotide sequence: TGTGCCAGCAGCCACTCCCGAGCGGGGGGGCCGGAGACCCAGTACTTC.

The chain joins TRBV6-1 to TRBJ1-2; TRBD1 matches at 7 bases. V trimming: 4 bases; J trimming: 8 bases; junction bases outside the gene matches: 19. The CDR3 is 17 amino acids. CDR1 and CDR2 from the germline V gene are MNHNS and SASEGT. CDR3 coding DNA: TGTGCCAGCAGTGCCCTCAGCGACAGGGAATTTTCAGGAGGCTACACCTTC. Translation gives CASSALSDREFSGGYTF.

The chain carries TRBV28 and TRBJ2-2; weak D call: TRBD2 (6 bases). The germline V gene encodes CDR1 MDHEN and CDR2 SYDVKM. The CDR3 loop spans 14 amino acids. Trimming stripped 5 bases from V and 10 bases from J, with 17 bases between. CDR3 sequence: CASSHSRGREELFF. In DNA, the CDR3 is TGTGCCAGCAGTCACTCGCGGGGTCGTGAGGAGCTGTTTTTT.

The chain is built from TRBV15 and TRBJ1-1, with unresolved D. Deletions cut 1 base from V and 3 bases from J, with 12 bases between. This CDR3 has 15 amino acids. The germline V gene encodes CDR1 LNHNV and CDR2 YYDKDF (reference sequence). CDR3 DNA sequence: TGTGCCACCAGCAGAGCGGACCTAGCGGACACTGAAGCTTTCTTT. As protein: CATSRADLADTEAFF.

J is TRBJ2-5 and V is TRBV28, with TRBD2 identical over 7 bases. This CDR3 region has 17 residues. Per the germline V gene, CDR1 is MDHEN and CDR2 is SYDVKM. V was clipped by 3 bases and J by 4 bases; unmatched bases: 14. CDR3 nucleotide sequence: TGTGCCAGCAGTTTGAGTCTAGCGGACATTTCTATAGAGACCCAGTACTTC. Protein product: CASSLSLADISIETQYF.

The CDR3 spells CASTRSGGANEKLFF. In DNA form, the CDR3 reads TGTGCCAGCACCCGGTCGGGGGGTGCTAATGAAAAACTGTTTTTT. The rearrangement joins TRBV6-6 to TRBJ1-4; TRBD1 is a possible D gene (5 bases). In germline, CDR1 is MNHNY, CDR2 SVGAGI (reference sequence). The CDR3 contains 15 residues. The V and J ends lost 7 bases and 3 bases respectively, with 15 bases between them.

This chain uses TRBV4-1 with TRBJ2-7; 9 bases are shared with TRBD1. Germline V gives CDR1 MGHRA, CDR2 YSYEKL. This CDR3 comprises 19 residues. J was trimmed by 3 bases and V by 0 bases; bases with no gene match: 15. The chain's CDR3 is CASSQDIGIVRDRVYEQYF. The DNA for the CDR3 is TGCGCCAGCAGCCAAGATATCGGTATCGTTCGGGACAGGGTCTACGAGCAGTACTTC.

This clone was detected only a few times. The CDR3: CASSPEGGAKPWIYGYTF. The CDR3 coding sequence is TGTGCCAGCAGCCCAGAAGGAGGGGCGAAGCCATGGATCTATGGCTACACCTTC. The J gene is TRBJ1-2, the V gene TRBV7-9; tentatively, D is TRBD1 (5 bases). Trimming pared 5 bases from V and 4 bases from J, leaving 26 bases between. Per the germline V gene, CDR1 is SEHNR and CDR2 is FQNEAQ (reference sequence). This CDR3 comprises 18 residues.

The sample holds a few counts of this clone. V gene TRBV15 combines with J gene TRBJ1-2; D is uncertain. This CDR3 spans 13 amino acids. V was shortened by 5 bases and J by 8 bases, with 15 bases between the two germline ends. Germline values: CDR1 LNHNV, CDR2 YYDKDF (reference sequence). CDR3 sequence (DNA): TGTGCCACCAGCCCCCGAACCACGGGGGGCTACACCTTC. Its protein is CATSPRTTGGYTF.

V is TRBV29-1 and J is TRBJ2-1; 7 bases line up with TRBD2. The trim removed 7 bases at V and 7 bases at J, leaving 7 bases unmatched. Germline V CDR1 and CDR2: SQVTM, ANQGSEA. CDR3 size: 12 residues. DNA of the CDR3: TGCAGCGCGCACGGGGGGAGGAATGAGCAGTTCTTC. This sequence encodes CSAHGGRNEQFF.

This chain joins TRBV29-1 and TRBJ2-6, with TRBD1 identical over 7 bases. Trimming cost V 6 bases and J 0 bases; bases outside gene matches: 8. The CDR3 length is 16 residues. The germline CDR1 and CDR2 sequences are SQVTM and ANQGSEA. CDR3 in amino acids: CSVSLRGLSGANVLTF. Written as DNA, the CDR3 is TGCAGCGTATCCCTAAGGGGGCTCTCTGGGGCCAACGTCCTGACTTTC.

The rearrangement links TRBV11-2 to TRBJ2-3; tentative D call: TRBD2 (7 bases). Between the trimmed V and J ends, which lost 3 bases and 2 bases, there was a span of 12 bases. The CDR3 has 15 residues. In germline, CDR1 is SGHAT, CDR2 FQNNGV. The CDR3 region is CASSFVGGPTDTQYF. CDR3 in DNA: TGTGCCAGCAGCTTTGTGGGGGGGCCCACAGATACGCAGTATTTT.

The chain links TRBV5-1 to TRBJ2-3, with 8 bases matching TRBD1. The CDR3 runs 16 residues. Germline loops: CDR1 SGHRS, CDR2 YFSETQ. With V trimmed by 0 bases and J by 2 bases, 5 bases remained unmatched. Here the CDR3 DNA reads TGCGCCAGCAGCTTGGTCAGGGGGCCTAACACAGATACGCAGTATTTT. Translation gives CASSLVRGPNTDTQYF. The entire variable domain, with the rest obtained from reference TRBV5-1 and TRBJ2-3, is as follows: KAGVTQTPRYLIKTRGQQVTLSCSPISGHRSVSWYQQTPGQGLQFLFEYFSETQRNKGNFPGRFSGRQFSNSRSEMNVSTLELGDSALYLCASSLVRGPNTDTQYFGPGTRLTVL.

The CDR3 loop reads CASSQGQTLDTEAFF. The CDR3 DNA follows: TGCGCCAGCAGCCAAGGGCAGACTTTGGACACTGAAGCTTTCTTT. This sequence joins TRBV4-1 and TRBJ1-1; no definite D call. The CDR3 runs to 15 residues. CDR1 MGHRA and CDR2 YSYEKL come from the germline V gene. V lost 1 base and J 3 bases, leaving 12 bases between the germline ends.